This T cell receptor beta chain was sequenced in a study of T cells after posttransplantation cyclophosphamide. Study findings and constraints: Blood and skin or GI T cell repertoires showed limited TRB overlap. Recipient CMV seropositivity and CMV reactivation strongly tracked TRB clonality.

On this clone: The antigen is not known.

Treatment was busulfan-fludarabine conditioning, a marrow graft, and cyclophosphamide on days +3 and +4. The trim removed 10 bases at V and 4 bases at J, leaving 11 bases unmatched. The CDR3 runs to 14 residues. The germline V gene has CDR1 MNHEY and CDR2 SMNVEV (reference sequence). The protocol was immunoSEQ multiplex PCR, while the TCRdb copy is restricted to in-frame clones and leaves out a portion. The sample contains about 17,000 clones, roughly 76% of which appear only once. The chain carries TRBV27 and TRBJ2-7; 9 bases are a match to TRBD2. The specimen was CD8+ T cells sorted from PBMCs, collected about 1,900 days after a stem cell transplant with posttransplant cyclophosphamide. This sequence was found in a female patient in her thirties or forties who received an allogeneic stem cell transplant from a related donor, was CMV-positive, and had no GVHD. Some T cells may be provided by the graft donor. The CDR3 DNA reads as TGTGCCACCACTTCTAGCGGGGACCATTACGAGCAGTACTTC. It is translated as CATTSSGDHYEQYF.